A single count supports the clone carrying this T cell receptor (beta chain). Its antigen is as yet unknown. The record originates from a study of cytomegalovirus exposure and HLA in healthy donors. Study-level points and caveats: TCR beta V- and J-gene trimming was later associated with a missense DCLRE1C variant. Cytomegalovirus association was assigned to about 150 TCR beta chains. High specificity and sensitivity for cytomegalovirus status were reported for the classifier. Later on, analysis showed that most CMV-associated TCR beta chains appeared to be HLA-restricted.

The PCR was carried out with 60 Vbeta primers and 13 Jbeta primers. Clones were read by immunoSEQ multiplex PCR, and TCRdb kept only the in-frame ones, dropping some. This table has around 210,000 clones, 70% to 85% appearing once. The V end was cut by 3 bases, the J end by 4 bases, with 12 bases between. CDR1 and CDR2 (germline): ENHRY, SYGVKD. The CDR3 spans 14 residues. The TCR sequence derives from a man aged 45-60 years in good health and CMV-seronegative. The chain combines TRBV10-3 with TRBJ1-2; D remains ambiguous. Material: PBMCs. CDR3 protein: CAISERSGTYGYTF. The CDR3 nucleotides read TGTGCCATCAGTGAAAGGTCAGGTACCTATGGCTACACCTTC.